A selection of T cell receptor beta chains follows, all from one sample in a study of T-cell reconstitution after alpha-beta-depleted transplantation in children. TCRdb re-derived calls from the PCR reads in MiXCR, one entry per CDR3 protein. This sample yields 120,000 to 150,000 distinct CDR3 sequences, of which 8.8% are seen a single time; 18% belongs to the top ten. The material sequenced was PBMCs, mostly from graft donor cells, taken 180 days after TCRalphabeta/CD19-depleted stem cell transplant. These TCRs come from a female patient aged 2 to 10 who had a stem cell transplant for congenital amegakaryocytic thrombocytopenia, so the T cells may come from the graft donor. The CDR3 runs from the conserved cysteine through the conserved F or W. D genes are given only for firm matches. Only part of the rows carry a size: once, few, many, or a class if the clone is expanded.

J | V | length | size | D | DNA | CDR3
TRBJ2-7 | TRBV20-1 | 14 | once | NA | TGCAGTGCTAGAGATCCGGGGGAAGGCTACGAGCAGTACTTC | CSARDPGEGYEQYF
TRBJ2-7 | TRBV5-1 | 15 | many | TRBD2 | TGCGCCAGCAGCCGAGGGACTAGCGGGGTCTACGAGCAGTACTTC | CASSRGTSGVYEQYF
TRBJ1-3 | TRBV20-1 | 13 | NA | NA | TGCAGTGCTACCAAGACAGTTGGAAACACCATATATTTT | CSATKTVGNTIYF
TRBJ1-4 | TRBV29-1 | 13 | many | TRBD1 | TGCAGCGTTCAGGGGGGGGGAGATGAAAAACTGTTTTTT | CSVQGGGDEKLFF
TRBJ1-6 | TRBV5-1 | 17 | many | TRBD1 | TGCGCCAGCAGCTTGGTTAGAGGGGGCGACAATAATTCACCCCTCCACTTT | CASSLVRGGDNNSPLHF
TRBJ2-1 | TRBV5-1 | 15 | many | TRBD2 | TGCGCCAGCAGCCGAAGCGGGAGTTCCTACAATGAGCAGTTCTTC | CASSRSGSSYNEQFF
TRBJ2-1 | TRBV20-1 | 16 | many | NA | TGCAGTGCTAGTCTCACTACCCGTTACCCCTACAATGAGCAGTTCTTC | CSASLTTRYPYNEQFF
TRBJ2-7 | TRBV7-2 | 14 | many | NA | TGTGCCAGCAGCCGTGACAGGTCGTCGGACGAGCAGTACTTC | CASSRDRSSDEQYF
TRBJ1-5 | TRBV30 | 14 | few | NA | TGTGCCTGGAGTTGGGGGGAGAGCAATCAGCCCCAGCATTTT | CAWSWGESNQPQHF
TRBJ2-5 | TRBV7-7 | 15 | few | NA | TGTGCCAGCAGCGACTCGGGGCAGGAACAAGAGACCCAGTACTTC | CASSDSGQEQETQYF
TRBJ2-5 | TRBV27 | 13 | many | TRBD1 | TGTGCCAGCCGGACAGGGGGCCCTGAGACCCAGTACTTC | CASRTGGPETQYF
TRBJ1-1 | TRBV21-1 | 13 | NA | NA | TGTGCCAGCAGGCGTGAGGTACGTACTGAAGCTTTCTTT | CASRREVRTEAFF
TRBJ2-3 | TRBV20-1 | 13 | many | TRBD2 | TGCAGTGCGGTTGCGGGGAGGGGAGATACGCAGTATTTT | CSAVAGRGDTQYF
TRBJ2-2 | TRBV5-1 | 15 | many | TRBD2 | TGCGCCAGCAGCTTGGCGACTAGCGGAACGGGGGAGCTGTTTTTT | CASSLATSGTGELFF
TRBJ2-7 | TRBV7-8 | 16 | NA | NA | TGTGCCAGCAGCTTGGGGTGGGGGCTACGAAGCTACGAGCAGTACTTC | CASSLGWGLRSYEQYF
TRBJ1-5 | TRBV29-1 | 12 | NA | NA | NA | CSVRFGDQPQHF
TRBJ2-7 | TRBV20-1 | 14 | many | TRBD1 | TGCAGTGCTAGAGCTGACACAGGGGTTTACGAGCAGTACTTC | CSARADTGVYEQYF
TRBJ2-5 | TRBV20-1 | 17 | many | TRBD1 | TGCAGTGCTAGGGACAGGGTCGACTCCGCCGCACGAGAGACCCAGTACTTC | CSARDRVDSAARETQYF
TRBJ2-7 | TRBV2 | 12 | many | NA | TGTGCCAGCAGGGTGACGGGTAACGAGCAGTACTTC | CASRVTGNEQYF
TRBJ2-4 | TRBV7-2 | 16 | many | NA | TGTGCCAGCAGCTTAACTGAGTTCCTAGCCAAAAACATTCAGTACTTC | CASSLTEFLAKNIQYF
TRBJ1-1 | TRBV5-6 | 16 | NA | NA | TGTGCCAGCAGCTTCGAAGGTTGGGGGCGCAACACTGAAGCTTTCTTT | CASSFEGWGRNTEAFF
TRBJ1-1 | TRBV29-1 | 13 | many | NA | TGCAGCGTTGGGTCCGGCCAGTTTGATGAAGCTTTCTTT | CSVGSGQFDEAFF
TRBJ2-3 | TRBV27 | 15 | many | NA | TGTGCCAGCAGCTCTAAGGGGGGATGGGCAGATACGCAGTATTTT | CASSSKGGWADTQYF
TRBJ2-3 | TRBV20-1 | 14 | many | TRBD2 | TGCAGTGCTACGGCGGGGGGCGGCACAGATACGCAGTATTTT | CSATAGGGTDTQYF
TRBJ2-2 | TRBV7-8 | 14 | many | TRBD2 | TGTGCCTCAAAGGGCGGGGGGAGCACCGGGGAGCTGTTTTTT | CASKGGGSTGELFF
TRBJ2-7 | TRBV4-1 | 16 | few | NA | TGCGCCAGCAGCCAAGGACGGCCCGGACAGAACTACGAGCAGTACTTC | CASSQGRPGQNYEQYF
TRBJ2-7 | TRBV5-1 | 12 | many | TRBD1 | TGCGCCAGCACGGGACAGGCCTACGAGCAGTACTTC | CASTGQAYEQYF
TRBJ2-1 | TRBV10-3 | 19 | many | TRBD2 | TGTGCCATCAGTGAGTCCTTCGGGAGGGCGAAGAGCTCCTACAATGAGCAGTTCTTC | CAISESFGRAKSSYNEQFF
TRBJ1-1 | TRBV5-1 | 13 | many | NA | TGCGCCAGCAGCCTGGGAGCGAACACTGAAGCTTTCTTT | CASSLGANTEAFF
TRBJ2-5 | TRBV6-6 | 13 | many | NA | TGTGCCAGCAGTTATGCGGGGCAAGAGACCCAGTACTTC | CASSYAGQETQYF
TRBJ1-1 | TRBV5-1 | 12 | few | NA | TGCGCCAGCAGCTTGTCAGACACTGAAGCTTTCTTT | CASSLSDTEAFF
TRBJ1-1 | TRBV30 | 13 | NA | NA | TGTGCCTGGGAAAAGGGGGTCAACACTGAAGCTTTCTTT | CAWEKGVNTEAFF
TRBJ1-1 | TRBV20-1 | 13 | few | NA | TGCAGTGCTAGAGATCCCGGTGGAGGGGAGACTTTCTTT | CSARDPGGGETFF
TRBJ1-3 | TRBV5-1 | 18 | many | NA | TGCGCCAGCAGCTTGACAGGGATTTCTCTAGATCCTGGAAACACCATATATTTT | CASSLTGISLDPGNTIYF
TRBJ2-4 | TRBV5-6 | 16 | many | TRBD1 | TGTGCCAGCAGCTTGGTCTACAGGGGGCAGAAAAACATTCAGTACTTC | CASSLVYRGQKNIQYF
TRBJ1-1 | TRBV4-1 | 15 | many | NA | TGCGCCAGCAGCCGGGGCCCAGTGTGGAACACTGAAGCTTTCTTT | CASSRGPVWNTEAFF
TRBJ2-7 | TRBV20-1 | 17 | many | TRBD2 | TGCAGTGCTAGAGGACCGTTCGGACTAGCGGGAAACTACGAGCAGTACTTC | CSARGPFGLAGNYEQYF
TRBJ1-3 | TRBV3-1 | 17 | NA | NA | TGTGCCTGCAGCCAAGTTGCGGGCCCCAGCTCTGGAAACACCATATATTTT | CACSQVAGPSSGNTIYF
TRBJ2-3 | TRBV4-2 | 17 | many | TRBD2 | TGTGCCAGCAGCCAGGAGGGACTAGCGGGAGGGCCCGATACGCAGTATTTT | CASSQEGLAGGPDTQYF
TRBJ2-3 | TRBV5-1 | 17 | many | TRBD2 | TGCGCCAGCAGCTTGGTTTTCAGCGGGGGGAGCACAGATACGCAGTATTTT | CASSLVFSGGSTDTQYF
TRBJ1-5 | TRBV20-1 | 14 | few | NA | TGCAGTGCGCGGGACAAGAGGAATAATCAGCCCCAGCATTTT | CSARDKRNNQPQHF
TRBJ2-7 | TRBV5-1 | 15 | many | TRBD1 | TGCGCCACCCTAACCACGGGACAGGCTTCCTACGAGCAGTACTTC | CATLTTGQASYEQYF
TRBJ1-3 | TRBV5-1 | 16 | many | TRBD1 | TGCGCCAGCAGCTCTAATCCAGGGGGCTCTGGAAACACCATATATTTT | CASSSNPGGSGNTIYF
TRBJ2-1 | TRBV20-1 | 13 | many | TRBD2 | TGCAGTGCCGGGGGACTAGCGGAGAATGAGCAGTTCTTC | CSAGGLAENEQFF